This T cell receptor beta chain was documented in a study of blood T cell repertoires in COVID-19. About the research overall: COVID-19 samples, acute and convalescent, were from the United States, Italy and Spain. T cells, B-cell-depleted T cells, or PBMCs provided the cDNA or gDNA that served as material.

Original methodology: Amplification with reference gene primers provided the estimates of nucleated cell counts. Libraries were prepared by immunoSEQ multiplex PCR; TCRdb keeps only in-frame clonotypes and omits some of them. For V, J and clone size, that table is used; D and trimming come from the DNA. The table includes roughly 250,000 clones, 75% to 90% detected once. V was shortened by 1 base and J by 6 bases, with 10 bases between the two germline ends. CDR3 length equals 15 residues. Germline V gene sequence: CDR1 MGHRA, CDR2 YSYEKL. What was sequenced was peripheral blood. The V and J genes are TRBV4-1 and TRBJ1-6; D call uncertain. This clonotype was sampled from a man aged 30-40 years with acute or convalescent COVID-19. The CDR3 coding sequence is TGCGCCAGCAGCCAAGTGTTGCAGGCTAATTCACCCCTCCACTTT. Its protein product is CASSQVLQANSPLHF.